This T cell receptor (beta chain) was captured by sequencing in a study of blood T cell repertoires in COVID-19. Looking at the study overall: T cells, B-cell-depleted T cells, or PBMCs supplied cDNA or gDNA.

Trimming removed 0 bases from V and 3 bases from J, with 4 bases in between. The germline CDR1 and CDR2 sequences are SGHRS and YFSETQ. The CDR3 is 12 residues long. Original data processing: It was from reference gene primer amplification that nucleated cell counts were estimated. Libraries were prepared by immunoSEQ multiplex PCR; TCRdb keeps only in-frame clonotypes and omits some of them. The V and J calls and clone size come from that table; D and trimming were worked out from the DNA. Found here are some 190,000 clones, 70% to 90% of them singletons; the top ten hold about 5%. The chain uses TRBV5-1 and TRBJ2-7; the D is unclear. The receptor was derived from a woman older than 75 with acute or convalescent COVID-19. The sequenced sample consisted of peripheral blood. CDR3 amino acids: CASSLGDYEQYF. CDR3 DNA: TGCGCCAGCAGCTTGGGCGACTACGAGCAGTACTTC.